The next 9 T cell receptor beta chains were all read from a single sample in a study of control samples from healthy donors and cancer patients. TCRdb's copy holds only in-frame clones and misses some; the assay was immunoSEQ multiplex PCR. The sample consists of 160,000 or so clones, 93% of them appearing once. The sample consisted of blood. The source is a man in his fifties in good health.

For the CDR3, the DNA is TGTGCCAGCAGCGTAGAGGACAGCTATGGCTACACCTTC. As protein: CASSVEDSYGYTF. V usage is TRBV9 and J usage is TRBJ1-2, with D possibly being TRBD1 (6 bases). V lost 0 bases to trimming and J lost 4 bases, with 7 bases between them. The CDR3 totals 13 residues. Germline values: CDR1 SGDLS, CDR2 YYNGEE.

The chain has TRBV29-1 and TRBJ1-2; no reliable D call. Trimming took 4 bases from V and 0 from J, leaving 9 bases between them. Germline CDR1 SQVTM, CDR2 ANQGSEA. The CDR3 contains 13 residues. CDR3 sequence (DNA): TGCAGCGTTGGGGTTGGTTCTAACTATGGCTACACCTTC. Translated, it gives CSVGVGSNYGYTF.

This clone was counted once. This chain links TRBV10-3 with TRBJ2-3; D tentatively fits TRBD1 or TRBD2 (5 bases each). Trimming stripped 0 bases from V and 4 bases from J, with 17 bases between. The length of the CDR3 is 17 residues. From germline, CDR1 is ENHRY and CDR2 SYGVKD. CDR3 sequence (DNA): TGTGCCATCAGTGAGTCCAGTCTGAGGGGCGGTGCAGATACGCAGTATTTT. It encodes CAISESSLRGGADTQYF.

The J gene is TRBJ1-1, the V gene TRBV29-1, with D possibly matching TRBD1 (6 bases). Germline values: CDR1 SQVTM, CDR2 ANQGSEA. Trimming pared 4 bases from V and 4 bases from J, leaving 13 bases between. The CDR3 contains 13 residues. CDR3 bases: TGCAGCGTTGGACAGGTTCGGGGCACTGAAGCTTTCTTT. Its translation: CSVGQVRGTEAFF. The whole variable domain, filled in from reference TRBV29-1 and TRBJ1-1, reads SAVISQKPSRDICQRGTSLTIQCQVDSQVTMMFWYRQQPGQSLTLIATANQGSEATYESGFVIDKFPISRPNLTFSTLTVSNMSPEDSSIYLCSVGQVRGTEAFFGQGTRLTVV.

The chain links TRBV19 to TRBJ1-3; no reliable D call. Looked up from germline, CDR1 is LNHDA and CDR2 is SQIVND (reference sequence). The V gene lost 4 bases and the J gene lost 4 bases, with 14 bases spanning the gap. The CDR3 runs to 15 residues. CDR3 in DNA: TGTGCCAGTAGTAAATGGGCCGACCTAGGAAACACCATATATTTT. Its translation: CASSKWADLGNTIYF.

This sequence joins TRBV9 and TRBJ2-5; 7 nucleotides line up with TRBD1. The CDR3 spans 15 residues. Per the germline V gene, CDR1 is SGDLS and CDR2 is YYNGEE. V lost 4 bases to trimming and J lost 4 bases; unmatched junction nucleotides: 10. Written as DNA, the CDR3 is TGTGCCAGCAGCCCCGGTAAGGGGGCGCGAGAGACCCAGTACTTC. It codes for CASSPGKGARETQYF. Based on the CDR3 plus reference TRBV9 and TRBJ2-5, the full variable domain is DSGVTQTPKHLITATGQRVTLRCSPRSGDLSVYWYQQSLDQGLQFLIQYYNGEERAKGNILERFSAQQFPDLHSELNLSSLELGDSALYFCASSPGKGARETQYFGPGTRLLVL.

The rearrangement uses TRBV19 and TRBJ2-7; TRBD1 matches 8 bases. Germline trimming cut 8 bases from V and 3 bases from J; bases unmatched to any gene: 3. Germline loops: CDR1 LNHDA, CDR2 SQIVND (reference sequence). CDR3 length equals 12 residues. The CDR3 is CASEDRDYEQYF. The CDR3 bases are TGTGCCAGTGAGGACAGGGACTACGAGCAGTACTTC.

The chain carries TRBV10-2 and TRBJ2-5; either TRBD1 or TRBD2 may fit D (5 bases each). V was clipped by 6 bases and J by 1 base, with 12 bases between them. Germline CDR1 reads WSHSY; CDR2 reads SAAADI. CDR3 length equals 14 residues. CDR3 region: CASRSGTAQETQYF. The CDR3 DNA reads as TGCGCCAGCAGAAGTGGGACGGCCCAAGAGACCCAGTACTTC.

This clone appeared once. The chain carries TRBV18 and TRBJ1-1, with 9 positions matching TRBD1. With 3 bases clipped from V and 5 bases from J, the junction kept 10 bases outside the gene matches. Germline CDR1 reads KGHSH; CDR2 reads LQKENI. The CDR3 contains 16 residues. Here the CDR3 reads CASSPPANRGQTEAFF. The CDR3, as DNA: TGTGCCAGCTCACCGCCGGCGAACAGGGGGCAAACTGAAGCTTTCTTT.